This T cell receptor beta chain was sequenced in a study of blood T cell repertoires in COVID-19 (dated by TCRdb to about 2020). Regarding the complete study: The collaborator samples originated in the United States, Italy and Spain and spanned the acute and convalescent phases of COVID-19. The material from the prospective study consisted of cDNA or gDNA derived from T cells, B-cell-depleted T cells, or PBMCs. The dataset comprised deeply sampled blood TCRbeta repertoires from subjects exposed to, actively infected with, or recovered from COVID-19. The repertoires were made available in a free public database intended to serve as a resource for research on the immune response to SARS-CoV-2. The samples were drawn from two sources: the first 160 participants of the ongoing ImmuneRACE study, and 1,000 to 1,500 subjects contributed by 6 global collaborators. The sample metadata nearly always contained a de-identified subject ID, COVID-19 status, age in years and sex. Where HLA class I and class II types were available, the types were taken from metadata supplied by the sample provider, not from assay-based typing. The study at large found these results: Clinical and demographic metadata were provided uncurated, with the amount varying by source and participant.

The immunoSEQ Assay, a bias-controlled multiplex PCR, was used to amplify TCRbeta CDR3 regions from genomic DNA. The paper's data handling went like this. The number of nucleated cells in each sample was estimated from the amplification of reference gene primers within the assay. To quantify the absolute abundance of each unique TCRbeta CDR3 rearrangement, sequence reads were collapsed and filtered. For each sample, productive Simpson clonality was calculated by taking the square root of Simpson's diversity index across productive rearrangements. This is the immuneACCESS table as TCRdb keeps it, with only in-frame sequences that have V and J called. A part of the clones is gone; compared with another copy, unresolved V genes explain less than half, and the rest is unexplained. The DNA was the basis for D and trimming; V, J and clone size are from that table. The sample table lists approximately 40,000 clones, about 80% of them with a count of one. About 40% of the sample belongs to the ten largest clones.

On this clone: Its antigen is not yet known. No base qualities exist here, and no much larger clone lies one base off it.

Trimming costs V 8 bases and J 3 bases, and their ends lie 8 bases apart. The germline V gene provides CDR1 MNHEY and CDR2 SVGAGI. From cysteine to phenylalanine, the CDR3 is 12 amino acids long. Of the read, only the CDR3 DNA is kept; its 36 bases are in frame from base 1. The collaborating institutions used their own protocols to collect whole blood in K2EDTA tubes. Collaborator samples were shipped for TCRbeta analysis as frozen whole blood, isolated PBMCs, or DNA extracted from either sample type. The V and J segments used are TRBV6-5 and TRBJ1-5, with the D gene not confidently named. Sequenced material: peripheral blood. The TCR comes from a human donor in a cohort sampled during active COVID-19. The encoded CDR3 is CASAGINQPQHF. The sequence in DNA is TGTGCCAGCGCCGGGATCAATCAGCCCCAGCATTTT.